This TCR beta chain was identified in a study of blood T cell repertoires in COVID-19. CDR1 is SGHVS, CDR2 FNYEAQ, per germline. V lost 1 base, J lost 6 bases, and 12 bases lay in between. This CDR3 comprises 14 residues. Original handling: Amplification with reference gene primers provided the estimates of nucleated cell counts. Data came from immunoSEQ multiplex PCR; TCRdb stores just in-frame clones and leaves some out. Clone size and V and J calls were adopted from that table, with D and trimming inferred from the DNA. The sample gives about 48,000 clones, about nine tenths of which show up once; around 2.6% is in the top ten.

The V and J genes are TRBV7-6 and TRBJ1-2; TRBD1 might be the D (5 bases). The sequencing sample was made of peripheral blood. This TCR derives from an elderly woman with COVID-19, enrolled during active disease. The chain's CDR3 is CASSLVPGRHGYTF. The CDR3 coding sequence is TGTGCCAGCAGCTTAGTCCCAGGGCGACATGGCTACACCTTC.